This T cell receptor beta chain is drawn from a study of blood T cell repertoires in COVID-19. Study details: Material from acute and convalescent COVID-19 was sourced from the United States, Italy and Spain. PBMCs, B-cell-depleted T cells, or T cells were the source of the cDNA or gDNA that made up the material.

This clone has more than one count but fewer than ten. In the original analysis: Reference gene primer amplification in the assay estimated nucleated cell counts. The assay was immunoSEQ multiplex PCR, and TCRdb's table has in-frame clones only and misses some. V, J and clone size derive from that table, while D and trimming were established from the DNA sequence. This sample carries hundreds of thousands of clones, approximately 87% of them seen once, and the ten largest clones take approximately 4%. This TCR was recovered from a woman aged 50 to 60 with active or convalescent COVID-19. Specimen: peripheral blood.

The CDR3 nucleotides read TGTGCCAGCAGTGAATCAGGTCCGTACGAGCAGTACTTC. Translating gives CASSESGPYEQYF. V and J are TRBV6-1 and TRBJ2-7, with D unclear. The CDR3 is made up of 13 amino acids. Trimming took off 2 bases at V and 4 bases at J, with 9 bases between the two ends. Germline V CDR1 and CDR2: MNHNS, SASEGT.